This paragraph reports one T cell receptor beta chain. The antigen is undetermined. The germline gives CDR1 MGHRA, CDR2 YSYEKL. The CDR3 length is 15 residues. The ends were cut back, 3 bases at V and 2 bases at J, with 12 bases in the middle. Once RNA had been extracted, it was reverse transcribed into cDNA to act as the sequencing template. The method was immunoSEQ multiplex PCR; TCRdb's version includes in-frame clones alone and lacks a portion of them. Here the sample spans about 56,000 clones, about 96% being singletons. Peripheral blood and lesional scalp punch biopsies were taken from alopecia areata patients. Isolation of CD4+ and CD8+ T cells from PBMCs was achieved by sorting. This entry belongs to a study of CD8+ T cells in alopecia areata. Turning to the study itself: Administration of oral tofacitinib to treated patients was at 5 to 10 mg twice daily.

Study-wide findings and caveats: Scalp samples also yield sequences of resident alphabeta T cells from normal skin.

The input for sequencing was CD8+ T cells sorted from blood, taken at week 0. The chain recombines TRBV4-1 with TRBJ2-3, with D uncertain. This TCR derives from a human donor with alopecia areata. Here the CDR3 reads CASSHPYDPTDTQYF. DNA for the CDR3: TGCGCCAGCAGCCACCCTTACGATCCCACAGATACGCAGTATTTT.